The 30 T cell receptor beta chains below come from one sample, sequenced in a study of cytomegalovirus exposure and HLA in healthy donors. PCR amplification relied on 60 Vbeta primers (plus 13 Jbeta primers). Measured with immunoSEQ multiplex PCR; TCRdb has only the in-frame clones, and not every one. The sample includes 170,000 or so clones, around three quarters of them seen just once. Sequenced: PBMCs. Every receptor here comes from a boy aged 5-17 years in good health and CMV-seronegative.

The rearrangement joins TRBV2 to TRBJ2-4; TRBD2 agrees at 8 bases. The CDR3 is made up of 13 amino acids. V was pared by 6 bases and J by 9 bases, with 7 bases of the junction left unmatched. From germline, CDR1 is SNHLY and CDR2 FYNNEI. The CDR3, as DNA: TGTGCCAGCAGGGGACTAGGCGGCGGCATTCAGTACTTC. It translates to CASRGLGGGIQYF.

The chain uses TRBV7-2 and TRBJ2-1; 7 bases match TRBD1. The CDR3 length is 16 residues. Losses at the gene ends were 5 bases for V and 1 base for J; bases not matched to a gene: 8. Germline V gene data show CDR1 as SGHTA and CDR2 as FQGNSA. CDR3 in DNA: TGTGCCAGCAGCATCCTGGGGACAGCATCCTACAATGAGCAGTTCTTC. As protein: CASSILGTASYNEQFF. The full variable domain, in which reference TRBV7-2 and TRBJ2-1 provide the parts outside the CDR3, is GAGVSQSPSNKVTEKGKDVELRCDPISGHTALYWYRQSLGQGLEFLIYFQGNSAPDKSGLPSDRFSAERTGGSVSTLTIQRTQQEDSAVYLCASSILGTASYNEQFFGPGTRLTVL.

The CDR3 loop is CASSLAAPEAFF. CDR3 nucleotides: TGTGCCAGCAGCTTAGCGGCCCCTGAAGCTTTCTTT. This rearrangement joins TRBV7-2 to TRBJ1-1, with no clear D. The CDR3 consists of 12 residues. From germline, CDR1 is SGHTA and CDR2 FQGNSA. Between the trimmed V and J ends, which lost 0 bases and 6 bases, there was a span of 5 bases.

J is TRBJ2-7 and V is TRBV20-1, with a weak D call TRBD1 (6 bases). CDR3 length: 11 residues. Germline V CDR1 and CDR2: DFQATT, SNEGSKA (reference sequence). The V and J ends lost 6 bases and 4 bases respectively, with 10 bases between them. The CDR3 sequence: CSAVTGYEQYF. CDR3 nucleotides: TGCAGTGCGGTAACAGGGTACGAGCAGTACTTC.

The chain links TRBV30 to TRBJ1-3; 8 bases are a match to TRBD1. V trimming: 0 bases; J trimming: 0 bases; junction bases outside the gene matches: 7. CDR1 is GTSNPN and CDR2 is SVGIG in the germline V gene (reference sequence). CDR3 length equals 17 residues. CDR3 DNA sequence: TGTGCCTGGAGTGTAGGGGGACAGGCTACCTCTGGAAACACCATATATTTT. Protein sequence: CAWSVGGQATSGNTIYF.

The chain links TRBV7-2 to TRBJ2-7, with 8 bases matching TRBD2. From germline, CDR1 is SGHTA and CDR2 FQGNSA. V lost 2 bases, J lost 5 bases, and 8 bases stayed unmatched. This CDR3 contains 15 residues. CDR3 protein: CASSLPGGGRDEQYF. CDR3 coding DNA: TGTGCCAGCAGCTTACCCGGGGGGGGTCGGGACGAGCAGTACTTC. Supplemented by reference TRBV7-2 and TRBJ2-7, the full variable domain reads GAGVSQSPSNKVTEKGKDVELRCDPISGHTALYWYRQSLGQGLEFLIYFQGNSAPDKSGLPSDRFSAERTGGSVSTLTIQRTQQEDSAVYLCASSLPGGGRDEQYFGPGTRLTVT.

The gene calls are TRBV5-4 and TRBJ2-1, with TRBD2 matching over 11 bases. The V gene end was trimmed by 4 bases and the J gene end by 5 bases; junction bases not matched to a gene: 8. The germline gives CDR1 SGHNT, CDR2 YYREEE (reference sequence). The CDR3 sequence is 16 residues long. CDR3 in DNA: TGTGCCAGCAGCCCGATGACTAGCGGGAAAAACAATGAGCAGTTCTTC. Amino acid sequence: CASSPMTSGKNNEQFF.

J is TRBJ2-2 and V is TRBV5-1; weak D call: TRBD1 (5 bases). CDR1 SGHRS and CDR2 YFSETQ come from the germline V gene. The CDR3 is 15 amino acids. Deletions cut 5 bases from V and 0 bases from J, with 11 bases between. The CDR3 nucleotides are TGCGCCAGCAGTCCCCAGGGCGCGAACACCGGGGAGCTGTTTTTT. It encodes CASSPQGANTGELFF.

The chain recombines TRBV19 with TRBJ2-3; TRBD2 matches 9 bases. The CDR3 runs 15 residues. CDR1 and CDR2 from the germline V gene are LNHDA and SQIVND (reference sequence). Trimming removed 3 bases from V and 2 bases from J; junction bases left unmatched: 3. The CDR3 nucleotides are TGTGCCAGTAGTATCATAGCGGGGGTCACAGATACGCAGTATTTT. Translated, it gives CASSIIAGVTDTQYF. Based on the CDR3 plus reference TRBV19 and TRBJ2-3, the full variable domain is DGGITQSPKYLFRKEGQNVTLSCEQNLNHDAMYWYRQDPGQGLRLIYYSQIVNDFQKGDIAEGYSVSREKKESFPLTVTSAQKNPTAFYLCASSIIAGVTDTQYFGPGTRLTVL.

The chain recombines TRBV4-1 with TRBJ2-7, with 11 nucleotides matching TRBD2. CDR3 length: 17 amino acids. Germline values: CDR1 MGHRA, CDR2 YSYEKL. V was clipped by 2 bases and J by 4 bases; unmatched bases: 10. The CDR3 region is CASSQTSGGLLGYEQYF. For the CDR3, the DNA is TGCGCCAGCAGCCAAACTAGCGGGGGCCTCCTCGGGTACGAGCAGTACTTC.

This clone turned up a few times. The rearrangement joins TRBV19 to TRBJ1-1, with 7 bases fitting TRBD1. CDR1 and CDR2 (germline): LNHDA, SQIVND (reference sequence). The CDR3 is 13 residues long. J was trimmed by 4 bases and V by 6 bases; bases with no gene match: 5. The CDR3 bases are TGTGCCAGTAGGCCGGCAGGGGGCACTGAAGCTTTCTTT. This codes for CASRPAGGTEAFF.

As DNA, the CDR3 is TGTGCTGGTAGAGACAAAACCTACGAGCAGTACTTC. This encodes CAGRDKTYEQYF. The chain combines TRBV30 with TRBJ2-7, with D unclear. The CDR3 consists of 12 residues. Looked up from germline, CDR1 is GTSNPN and CDR2 is SVGIG (reference sequence).

The V call is TRBV7-3, the J call TRBJ2-1; no definite D call. Per germline, CDR1 SGHTA and CDR2 FQGTGA. CDR3 length: 13 amino acids. Trimming removed 2 bases from V and 5 bases from J, with 7 bases in between. CDR3 sequence: CASSLGPNNEQFF. The CDR3 DNA reads TGTGCCAGCAGCTTAGGGCCGAACAATGAGCAGTTCTTC.

The chain employs TRBV30 and TRBJ1-5, with 8 bases that match TRBD1. Germline loops: CDR1 GTSNPN, CDR2 SVGIG (reference sequence). This CDR3 contains 16 residues. The ends lost 0 bases at V and 3 bases at J; junction bases unmatched: 7. The DNA for the CDR3 is TGTGCCTGGAGTGTACCCAGGGGGCCTATCAATCAGCCCCAGCATTTT. This encodes CAWSVPRGPINQPQHF.

This chain links TRBV6-5 with TRBJ2-5; no clear D gene. The DNA end favors TRBJ2-7, so the J call may be wrong. CDR1 is MNHEY, CDR2 SVGAGI, per germline. CDR3 size: 13 residues. As DNA, the CDR3 is TGTGCCCCCCAGAGGTACTATTCCTACGAGCAGTACTTC. Translated, it gives CAPQRYYSYEQYF.

The chain couples TRBV5-1 to TRBJ1-1, with D maybe TRBD1 (5 bases). The germline V gene has CDR1 SGHRS and CDR2 YFSETQ. The CDR3 runs 14 residues. Trimming cost V 4 bases and J 1 base, with 11 bases left between them. CDR3 in DNA: TGCGCCAGCAGCGGGGACTCAACGAACACTGAAGCTTTCTTT. This translates into CASSGDSTNTEAFF.

The gene calls are TRBV20-1 and TRBJ2-5; D not certain. CDR1 is DFQATT and CDR2 is SNEGSKA in the germline V gene (reference sequence). Deletions cut 2 bases from V and 5 bases from J, with 6 bases between. The CDR3 length is 11 residues. The CDR3 loop reads CSARPEETQYF. CDR3 nucleotides: TGCAGTGCTAGACCCGAGGAGACCCAGTACTTC.

This clone was seen more than once but under ten times. This chain uses TRBV19 with TRBJ1-2; D is uncertain. The CDR3 has 15 amino acids. V was shortened by 1 base and J by 5 bases, with 14 bases between the two germline ends. The germline V gene has CDR1 LNHDA and CDR2 SQIVND (reference sequence). DNA of the CDR3: TGTGCCAGTAGTATAGGACCTAATGCGGTGTATGGCTACACCTTC. Its protein product is CASSIGPNAVYGYTF.

This chain uses TRBV5-1 with TRBJ2-3, with 8 bases aligning to TRBD1. The V segment lost 4 bases and the J segment 5 bases; nucleotides outside the gene matches: 6. Per the germline V gene, CDR1 is SGHRS and CDR2 is YFSETQ. The CDR3 spans 14 residues. The CDR3: CASSAGQGGDTQYF. CDR3 DNA: TGCGCCAGCAGCGCCGGACAGGGAGGAGATACGCAGTATTTT.

This chain joins TRBV7-2 and TRBJ2-7, with D tentatively TRBD2 (5 bases). Germline V gives CDR1 SGHTA, CDR2 FQGNSA. Trimming left V 2 bases short and J 7 bases short, with 6 bases between. The CDR3 runs 11 residues. CDR3 in amino acids: CASSLRGEQYF. DNA of the CDR3: TGTGCCAGCAGCTTACGAGGGGAGCAGTACTTC.

The rearrangement uses TRBV25-1 and TRBJ2-2; D may be TRBD1 (6 bases). The V gene lost 7 bases and the J gene lost 2 bases, with 17 bases spanning the gap. This CDR3 has 16 residues. CDR1 and CDR2 (germline): MGHDK, SYGVNS. CDR3 loop: CASTKPGDGNTGELFF. CDR3 sequence (DNA): TGTGCCAGCACCAAGCCAGGGGACGGAAACACCGGGGAGCTGTTTTTT. Variable domain in full (rest from reference TRBV25-1 and TRBJ2-2): EADIYQTPRYLVIGTGKKITLECSQTMGHDKMYWYQQDPGMELHLIHYSYGVNSTEKGDLSSESTVSRIRTEHFPLTLESARPSHTSQYLCASTKPGDGNTGELFFGEGSRLTVL.

The rearrangement uses TRBV4-1 and TRBJ1-6; TRBD1 might be the D (5 bases). CDR3 size: 14 residues. In germline, CDR1 is MGHRA, CDR2 YSYEKL. With 4 bases removed from V and 10 bases from J, the gap between germline ends came to 14 bases. The CDR3, as DNA: TGCGCCAGCAGCCGCCAGGGTGGGCAGTCACCCCTCCACTTT. It encodes CASSRQGGQSPLHF.

This chain uses TRBV6-5 with TRBJ2-7, with D perhaps TRBD2 (6 bases). CDR3 size: 14 residues. Trimming removed 6 bases from V and 1 base from J, with 13 bases in between. Looked up from germline, CDR1 is MNHEY and CDR2 is SVGAGI. The CDR3 region has the DNA TGTGCCAGCAGATCCGGGGGTAGGTCCTACGAGCAGTACTTC. Its protein is CASRSGGRSYEQYF.

DNA of the CDR3: TGTGCCAGTAGTACCGGGACAGCTAATGAAAAACTGTTTTTT. It yields the protein CASSTGTANEKLFF. This chain connects TRBV19 to TRBJ1-4; 7 bases are shared with TRBD1. The CDR3 covers 14 residues. V lost 4 bases, J lost 3 bases, and 2 bases stayed unmatched. The germline gives CDR1 LNHDA, CDR2 SQIVND (reference sequence).

This sequence joins TRBV7-9 and TRBJ2-1, with D perhaps matching TRBD2 (5 bases). Germline V gene data show CDR1 as SEHNR and CDR2 as FQNEAQ (reference sequence). CDR3 length equals 15 residues. The V gene lost 6 bases and the J gene lost 8 bases, with 20 bases spanning the gap. The CDR3 DNA sequence: TGTGCCAGCAGTTTACAACCCAAGGACTTGCATGAGCAGTTCTTC. The encoded protein is CASSLQPKDLHEQFF.

This rearrangement joins TRBV18 to TRBJ2-7; the match to TRBD2 covers 13 bases. The CDR3 sequence is 17 residues long. The junction had 8 bases not matched to a gene; V was cut back by 4 bases and J by 2 bases. In germline, CDR1 is KGHSH, CDR2 LQKENI. DNA for the CDR3: TGTGCCAGCTCACTCGGGACTAGCGGGGCCCGCACCTACGAGCAGTACTTC. It codes for CASSLGTSGARTYEQYF.

This chain links TRBV7-8 with TRBJ2-7; tentatively, D is TRBD1 (6 bases). This CDR3 has 17 residues. The ends were cut back, 1 base at V and 3 bases at J, with 19 bases in the middle. Germline V gene lookup returns CDR1 SGHVS and CDR2 FQNEAQ. CDR3 residues: CASSLGGSRTAVYEQYF. As DNA, the CDR3 is TGTGCCAGCAGCTTAGGAGGTAGTAGGACAGCAGTCTACGAGCAGTACTTC.

The rearrangement links TRBV6-1 to TRBJ2-3; TRBD2 matches at 9 bases. Per the germline V gene, CDR1 is MNHNS and CDR2 is SASEGT. CDR3 length: 15 amino acids. The trim removed 2 bases at V and 6 bases at J, leaving 6 bases unmatched. The CDR3 is CASSEPASGKDTQYF. CDR3 sequence (DNA): TGTGCCAGCAGTGAACCCGCTAGCGGGAAGGATACGCAGTATTTT.

The V gene is TRBV6-5, the J gene TRBJ1-1; D is unresolved. CDR1 MNHEY and CDR2 SVGAGI come from the germline V gene. The CDR3 contains 16 residues. V lost 0 bases, J lost 0 bases, and 11 bases lay in between. Written as DNA, the CDR3 is TGTGCCAGCAGTTACTCGCGGAATCTCTTGAACACTGAAGCTTTCTTT. Residues: CASSYSRNLLNTEAFF.

The rearrangement joins TRBV14 to TRBJ2-5; D call uncertain. The J call may be in error: the DNA end matches TRBJ2-7 better. Per germline, CDR1 SGHDN and CDR2 FVKESK. This CDR3 region has 14 residues. Written as DNA, the CDR3 is TGTGCCAGCAGCCGTGGGCTTAATTCCTACGAGCAGTACTTC. This encodes CASSRGLNSYEQYF.